This T cell receptor beta chain was sequenced during a study of cytomegalovirus exposure and HLA in healthy donors. V dropped 2 bases and J dropped 4; count of bases not matched to a gene: 2. CDR1 and CDR2 (germline): MNHEY, SVGAGI. The CDR3 has 14 amino acids. Primers for the PCR totalled 60 Vbeta and 13 Jbeta. TCRdb keeps only in-frame clones here, not all; method: immunoSEQ multiplex PCR. The data contain 190,000 or so clones, approximately 78% of them singletons. The genes are TRBV6-5 and TRBJ1-1, with TRBD1 identical over 9 bases. The receptor was derived from a woman aged 45-65 years in good health and CMV-seropositive. Sequencing used PBMCs. The CDR3 loop is CASSYRDRATEAFF. DNA for the CDR3: TGTGCCAGCAGTTACAGGGACAGGGCCACTGAAGCTTTCTTT.